The clone carrying this T cell receptor beta chain was detected ten times or more. As yet, its antigen is unknown. TCRdb passed the 5' RACE reads through MiXCR, listing each CDR3 protein once. The sample holds over 30,000 distinct CDR3 sequences, 6% to 7.5% seen once. The sample comes from a study of early T cells in non-severe SARS-CoV-2 infection. Points from the study as a whole: Anti-spike CD8 responses were favored by VDJdb matching, which missed private and CD4 specificities.

Trimming cost V 2 bases and J 4 bases, with 14 bases left between them. Germline V gene data show CDR1 as SNHLY and CDR2 as FYNNEI. The CDR3 extends over 15 amino acids. The J gene is TRBJ1-1, the V gene TRBV2, with D hard to call. Sample: whole blood, taken at baseline. The sequence came from an adult who was a healthcare worker with PCR-confirmed SARS-CoV-2 infection or an uninfected control (not recorded which). This CDR3 is CASSERLLVGTEAFF. CDR3 DNA sequence: TGTGCCAGCAGTGAACGTCTCCTGGTTGGCACTGAAGCTTTCTTT. Together with reference TRBV2 and TRBJ1-1, the CDR3 gives the full variable domain: EPEVTQTPSHQVTQMGQEVILRCVPISNHLYFYWYRQILGQKVEFLVSFYNNEISEKSEIFDDQFSVERPDGSNFTLKIRSTKLEDSAMYFCASSERLLVGTEAFFGQGTRLTVV.